Shown below are 10 T cell receptor beta chains from a single sample sequenced in a study of patients and donors after allogeneic stem cell transplantation. One entry per CDR3 protein results from TCRdb running MiXCR on the RT-PCR reads. The sample holds 150,000 to 200,000 distinct CDR3 sequences, approximately 30% seen once. The sequencing input was blood, either unsorted or a sorted T cell fraction (not recorded which). All receptors derive from a human donor who was either an allogeneic HSCT recipient or a stem cell or donor lymphocyte infusion donor (not recorded which). It is not recorded whose cells these are; they may come from a transplant donor.

This clonotype showed up just once. Sequence at one end of the junction differs from germline and may be a read error. V usage is TRBV4-3 and J usage is TRBJ1-5; possibly TRBD1 for D (6 bases). The CDR3 is 16 residues long. CDR1 and CDR2 from the germline V gene are LGHNA and YSLEER. In DNA form, the CDR3 reads TGCGCCAGCAGCCAAGATTACCAGGGGAGAGTTCAGCCCCATCATTTT. Its protein product is CASSQDYQGRVQPHHF.

The chain is built from TRBV20-1 and TRBJ1-2; possible D gene TRBD1, 5 bases. CDR3 length: 14 residues. Looked up from germline, CDR1 is DFQATT and CDR2 is SNEGSKA (reference sequence). Trimming left V 0 bases short and J 4 bases short, with 12 bases between. CDR3 protein: CSAREPGMIYGYTF. The CDR3 DNA sequence: TGCAGTGCTAGAGAGCCAGGGATGATCTATGGCTACACCTTC.

This chain connects TRBV18 to TRBJ1-5; TRBD1 agrees at 10 bases. Germline V CDR1 and CDR2: KGHSH, LQKENI. The CDR3 consists of 15 residues. With 6 bases clipped from V and 5 bases from J, the junction kept 7 bases outside the gene matches. CDR3 protein: CASSLGTGADQPQHF. The DNA of the CDR3 is TGTGCCAGCTCCCTCGGGACAGGGGCGGATCAGCCCCAGCATTTT.

The V call is TRBV27, the J call TRBJ1-6; no reliable D call. Germline values: CDR1 MNHEY, CDR2 SMNVEV (reference sequence). This CDR3 contains 15 residues. The V end lost 10 bases, the J end lost 1 base, and 14 bases lay between the germline ends. The CDR3 coding sequence is TGTGCCACCTCGGGATTAAGGTCCTATAATTCACCCCTCCACTTT. This sequence encodes CATSGLRSYNSPLHF.

The rearrangement joins TRBV6-4 to TRBJ2-1, with TRBD1 matching 12 bases. CDR1 is MRHNA, CDR2 SNTAGT, per germline. J was trimmed by 10 bases and V by 10 bases; bases with no gene match: 14. The CDR3 has 15 residues. CDR3 in amino acids: CATGDPGQGAREQFF. CDR3 in DNA: TGTGCCACCGGAGACCCGGGACAGGGGGCGAGGGAGCAGTTCTTC.

The V and J genes are TRBV6-5 and TRBJ2-2, with 12 bases identical to TRBD1. The length of the CDR3 is 16 residues. Germline V gene data show CDR1 as MNHEY and CDR2 as SVGAGI. Trimming took 6 bases from V and 4 from J; bases not matched to a gene: 6. The DNA for the CDR3 is TGTGCCAGCAGCCGGGGACAGGGGGCTCTCACCGGGGAGCTGTTTTTT. The encoded protein is CASSRGQGALTGELFF.

The V call is TRBV29-1, the J call TRBJ1-2, with 7 bases identical to TRBD1. V lost 6 bases, J lost 3 bases, and 7 bases stayed unmatched. CDR1 is SQVTM, CDR2 ANQGSEA, per germline. The CDR3 loop spans 13 amino acids. In DNA form, the CDR3 reads TGCAGCGTCTTCAGGGGGACTGACTATGGCTACACCTTC. Its protein is CSVFRGTDYGYTF.

The genes are TRBV30 and TRBJ1-1; the D gene is possibly TRBD1 (5 bases). Germline V lookup: CDR1 GTSNPN, CDR2 SVGIG (reference sequence). V dropped 2 bases and J dropped 4 bases, with 14 bases sitting between them. This CDR3 region has 14 residues. CDR3 sequence: CAWSREVGGTEAFF. CDR3 in DNA: TGTGCCTGGAGTCGCGAGGTGGGGGGCACTGAAGCTTTCTTT.

The chain is built from TRBV20-1 and TRBJ1-4; possibly TRBD1 for D (6 bases). The CDR3 is made up of 13 amino acids. The V end was cut by 5 bases, the J end by 7 bases, with 14 bases between. In germline, CDR1 is DFQATT, CDR2 SNEGSKA (reference sequence). CDR3 in amino acids: CSARWGAREKLFF. In DNA form, the CDR3 reads TGCAGTGCTCGGTGGGGGGCGCGTGAAAAACTGTTTTTT.

This chain uses TRBV7-9 with TRBJ1-1; D gene uncertain. This CDR3 has 14 residues. The V end lost 1 base, the J end lost 7 bases, and 13 bases lay between the germline ends. Per germline, CDR1 SEHNR and CDR2 FQNEAQ (reference sequence). CDR3 bases: TGTGCCAGCAGCTTAGGATCCAGACCCTTTGAAGCTTTCTTT. Translated: CASSLGSRPFEAFF. Full variable domain (rest looked up from reference TRBV7-9 and TRBJ1-1): DTGVSQNPRHKITKRGQNVTFRCDPISEHNRLYWYRQTLGQGPEFLTYFQNEAQLEKSRLLSDRFSAERPKGSFSTLEIQRTEQGDSAMYLCASSLGSRPFEAFFGQGTRLTVV.